This T cell receptor (beta chain) was captured by sequencing in a study of T cell responses to AZD1222 COVID-19 vaccine. Remarks on this clone: What it binds is not known.

CDR3 length: 13 residues. From germline, CDR1 is ENHRY and CDR2 SYGVKD. V lost 1 base, J lost 0 bases, and 3 bases lay in between. Assay: immunoSEQ multiplex PCR; the TCRdb copy retains only in-frame clones and omits some. The sample includes about 120,000 clones, roughly nine tenths of them seen just once. General study points: Only a handful of people who got AZD1222 tested seropositive at baseline.

This sequence joins TRBV10-3 and TRBJ1-1; D gene ambiguous. This sequence was found in an adult in good health. This specimen was peripheral blood, taken on day 0 of AZD1222 vaccination. The CDR3 loop is CAISELLNTEAFF. CDR3 sequence (DNA): TGTGCCATCAGTGAGTTATTGAACACTGAAGCTTTCTTT.